Each of the 24 T cell receptor beta chains below was sequenced from the same sample in a study of blood T cell repertoires in COVID-19. TCRdb keeps only in-frame clones here, not all; method: immunoSEQ multiplex PCR. The sample includes 400,000 to 550,000 clones, nearly 90% seen only once; the top ten take roughly 1.9%. The sequenced material came from PBMCs or T cells enriched from blood (not recorded which). The origin of the receptors is a young woman with acute COVID-19.

The CDR3: CASSGRESRTYNYGYTF. The CDR3 DNA sequence: TGTGCCAGCAGTGGGCGGGAAAGCCGTACCTATAACTATGGCTACACCTTC. J is TRBJ1-2 and V is TRBV2; D is undetermined. CDR1 is SNHLY, CDR2 FYNNEI, per germline. This CDR3 is 17 amino acids long. The V end lost 4 bases, the J end lost 1 base, and 19 bases lay between the germline ends. The full variable domain, completed using reference TRBV2 and TRBJ1-2, is EPEVTQTPSHQVTQMGQEVILRCVPISNHLYFYWYRQILGQKVEFLVSFYNNEISEKSEIFDDQFSVERPDGSNFTLKIRSTKLEDSAMYFCASSGRESRTYNYGYTFGSGTRLTVV.

The chain is built from TRBV7-6 and TRBJ1-2; weak D call: TRBD1 (5 bases). This CDR3 is 15 amino acids long. Trimming shortened V by 3 bases and J by 0 bases, and 11 bases separated the two germline ends. From germline, CDR1 is SGHVS and CDR2 FNYEAQ. The CDR3 bases are TGTGCCAGCAGCTTTGGGGGAGGGTCTAACTATGGCTACACCTTC. It encodes CASSFGGGSNYGYTF.

The rearrangement joins TRBV7-8 to TRBJ2-1, with D perhaps matching TRBD2 (5 bases). Germline lookup yields CDR1 SGHVS and CDR2 FQNEAQ. Trimming pared 0 bases from V and 3 bases from J, leaving 12 bases between. CDR3 length equals 16 residues. This CDR3 is CASSLAKGVRYNEQFF. CDR3 coding DNA: TGTGCCAGCAGCTTAGCGAAGGGAGTCCGCTACAATGAGCAGTTCTTC.

This clone was observed a single time. The V call is TRBV11-1, the J call TRBJ1-1, with D tentatively TRBD1 (5 bases). Germline V gene sequence: CDR1 SGHAT, CDR2 FQDESV (reference sequence). Trimming took off 2 bases at V and 10 bases at J, with 17 bases between the two ends. This CDR3 region has 14 residues. The CDR3 bases are TGTGCCAGCAGCTTACGCAGGGCGCGAGTTGGAGCTTTCTTT. Encoded protein: CASSLRRARVGAFF.

V is TRBV6-5 and J is TRBJ2-7, with a possible D match to TRBD2 (5 bases). Germline V gene lookup returns CDR1 MNHEY and CDR2 SVGAGI. V was trimmed by 6 bases and J by 1 base, leaving 7 bases between them. There are 12 residues in the CDR3. The DNA of the CDR3 is TGTGCCAGCAGCAGAGGGTCCTACGAGCAGTACTTC. As protein: CASSRGSYEQYF.

The rearrangement uses TRBV4-1 and TRBJ2-1; 8 nucleotides match TRBD1. This CDR3 has 17 residues. Germline-derived CDR1 and CDR2 are MGHRA and YSYEKL. J was trimmed by 2 bases and V by 0 bases; bases with no gene match: 6. The CDR3 nucleotides read TGCGCCAGCAGCCAAGATGTTGGACAGGGAGCCTACAATGAGCAGTTCTTC. It translates to CASSQDVGQGAYNEQFF.

This clone has only one observation. The chain joins TRBV9 to TRBJ2-1, with 9 bases identical to TRBD2. This CDR3 region has 13 residues. V was clipped by 7 bases and J by 4 bases; unmatched bases: 3. Looked up from germline, CDR1 is SGDLS and CDR2 is YYNGEE. The CDR3 protein is CASDSGGYNEQFF. CDR3 bases: TGTGCCAGCGACAGCGGGGGGTACAATGAGCAGTTCTTC.

This rearrangement joins TRBV28 to TRBJ2-3; TRBD2 aligns across 12 bases. V was clipped by 6 bases and J by 5 bases; unmatched bases: 21. In germline, CDR1 is MDHEN, CDR2 SYDVKM. This CDR3 region has 20 residues. The CDR3 is CASSSHPLAGGHSGQDTQYF. In DNA, the CDR3 is TGTGCCAGCAGCTCCCACCCCCTAGCGGGGGGGCACTCGGGACAAGATACGCAGTATTTT.

The chain joins TRBV15 to TRBJ2-7; TRBD1 aligns across 7 bases. Germline values: CDR1 LNHNV, CDR2 YYDKDF (reference sequence). The CDR3 runs 13 residues. The V and J ends lost 5 bases and 5 bases, in that order; junction bases with no gene match: 6. The CDR3 here is CATSGIQGNEQYF. CDR3 nucleotide sequence: TGTGCCACCAGCGGAATACAGGGGAACGAGCAGTACTTC.

The V and J genes are TRBV10-1 and TRBJ1-5; D not resolved. Germline V gene sequence: CDR1 WNHNN, CDR2 SYGVQD (reference sequence). The V and J ends lost 0 bases and 5 bases respectively, with 5 bases between them. The CDR3 spans 13 residues. The DNA of the CDR3 is TGCGCCAGCAGTGAGTCGAGGGATCAGCCCCAGCATTTT. Its protein is CASSESRDQPQHF.

The CDR3 region is CASSPGAYTQYF. CDR3 nucleotide sequence: TGTGCCAGCAGTCCAGGGGCTTATACGCAGTATTTT. This chain joins TRBV9 and TRBJ2-3; D is perhaps TRBD1 (6 bases). The CDR3 is 12 amino acids. V dropped 5 bases and J dropped 7 bases, with 11 bases sitting between them. Germline CDR1 and CDR2: SGDLS and YYNGEE.

This chain links TRBV7-9 with TRBJ2-1, with 8 positions matching TRBD2. CDR1 is SEHNR, CDR2 FQNEAQ, per germline (reference sequence). V trimming: 1 base; J trimming: 7 bases; junction bases outside the gene matches: 3. CDR3 length equals 14 residues. This CDR3 reads CASSLGGGLNEQFF. CDR3 in DNA: TGTGCCAGCAGCTTAGGCGGGGGGTTGAATGAGCAGTTCTTC.

J is TRBJ1-3 and V is TRBV3-1 (or the pseudogene TRBV3-2); 11 bases are a match to TRBD1. Germline loops: CDR1 LGHDT, CDR2 YNNKEL (reference sequence). The V gene end was trimmed by 1 base and the J gene end by 0 bases; junction bases not matched to a gene: 2. This CDR3 comprises 17 residues. CDR3 coding DNA: TGTGCCAGCAGCCAAGCTGGGACAGGGGGCTCTGGAAACACCATATATTTT. Translating it yields CASSQAGTGGSGNTIYF.

J is TRBJ1-2 and V is TRBV2; D might be TRBD1 (5 bases). The V gene's germline CDR1 is SNHLY and CDR2 FYNNEI. Trimming cost V 2 bases and J 8 bases, with 12 bases left between them. The CDR3 covers 13 residues. The CDR3 sequence: CASSEQGLGGYTF. CDR3 in DNA: TGTGCCAGCAGTGAACAGGGCCTGGGGGGCTACACCTTC.

The chain joins TRBV2 to TRBJ1-1, with D possibly TRBD1 on 6 matching bases. The CDR3 is 14 amino acids. V was trimmed by 4 bases and J by 1 base, leaving 10 bases between them. Germline V gives CDR1 SNHLY, CDR2 FYNNEI. The chain's CDR3 is CASSVMDRNTEAFF. The CDR3 nucleotides are TGTGCCAGCAGTGTAATGGACAGGAACACTGAAGCTTTCTTT.

This rearrangement joins TRBV7-9 to TRBJ1-3; TRBD1 matches 9 bases. The junction had 7 bases not matched to a gene; V was cut back by 2 bases and J by 2 bases. Germline CDR1 reads SEHNR; CDR2 reads FQNEAQ (reference sequence). The CDR3 has 17 amino acids. The DNA of the CDR3 is TGTGCCAGCAGCTTATTACAGGGGGCATTCACTGGAAACACCATATATTTT. Translating gives CASSLLQGAFTGNTIYF.

Concerning this clone: Additional DNA sequences in this sample encode the identical CDR3. The chain recombines TRBV30 with TRBJ1-1; 9 bases line up with TRBD1. There are 14 residues in the CDR3. Germline V gives CDR1 GTSNPN, CDR2 SVGIG (reference sequence). With V trimmed by 0 bases and J by 4 bases, 3 bases remained unmatched. CDR3 DNA sequence: TGTGCCTGGAGTGTGGGACAGGGATCCACTGAAGCTTTCTTT. Protein product: CAWSVGQGSTEAFF.

This chain links TRBV7-9 with TRBJ1-5; D is uncertain. V was trimmed by 1 base and J by 5 bases, leaving 9 bases between them. Germline assignment: CDR1 SEHNR and CDR2 FQNEAQ (reference sequence). This CDR3 has 14 amino acids. This CDR3 is CASSLGMGDQPQHF. In DNA form, the CDR3 reads TGTGCCAGCAGCTTAGGAATGGGCGATCAGCCCCAGCATTTT.

This chain uses TRBV18 with TRBJ1-1; D is unresolved. CDR1 KGHSH and CDR2 LQKENI come from the germline V gene. Trimming shortened V by 6 bases and J by 1 base, and 15 bases separated the two germline ends. CDR3 length: 15 amino acids. The DNA of the CDR3 is TGTGCCAGCTCCCATACACAAGCGGGGAACACTGAAGCTTTCTTT. It encodes CASSHTQAGNTEAFF.

For this clone: Other nucleotide sequences from this sample produce the same CDR3. This chain uses TRBV6-5 with TRBJ1-2, with D tentatively TRBD1 (6 bases). This CDR3 is built from 14 residues. V lost 2 bases and J lost 2, with 9 bases in between. CDR1 is MNHEY and CDR2 is SVGAGI in the germline V gene. Here the CDR3 reads CASSYLQGNYGYTF. The CDR3 region has the DNA TGTGCCAGCAGTTACCTTCAGGGGAACTATGGCTACACCTTC.

The chain uses TRBV7-9 and TRBJ1-1, with a weak D call TRBD1 (6 bases). Trimming took 3 bases from V and 0 from J, leaving 14 bases between them. The CDR3 is made up of 16 amino acids. Germline V CDR1 and CDR2: SEHNR, FQNEAQ (reference sequence). The CDR3, as DNA: TGTGCCAGCAGCTTTGTCTTGGGGGGGCTGAACACTGAAGCTTTCTTT. Protein product: CASSFVLGGLNTEAFF.

The chain joins TRBV28 to TRBJ2-7; 8 bases map to TRBD2. The CDR3 is 14 residues long. Looked up from germline, CDR1 is MDHEN and CDR2 is SYDVKM. With 7 bases clipped from V and 4 bases from J, the junction kept 9 bases outside the gene matches. The CDR3 DNA follows: TGTGCCAGCAATCCGGGAGGGGCGAGGTACGAGCAGTACTTC. Translating gives CASNPGGARYEQYF.

This chain links TRBV12-5 with TRBJ1-5; no definite D call. The CDR3 totals 16 residues. Trimming took off 0 bases at V and 4 bases at J, with 13 bases between the two ends. The germline V gene has CDR1 LGHNT and CDR2 FRNRAP. The CDR3 is CASGLVLRTGNQPQHF. CDR3 nucleotides: TGTGCTAGTGGTTTGGTCCTAAGGACGGGGAATCAGCCCCAGCATTTT.

This clone was recorded once. V and J are TRBV6-5 and TRBJ2-2; maybe TRBD1 (5 bases). Looked up from germline, CDR1 is MNHEY and CDR2 is SVGAGI. This CDR3 spans 13 amino acids. V was clipped by 8 bases and J by 8 bases, with 15 bases between them. The CDR3 is CASYIRAGGELFF. Written as DNA, the CDR3 is TGTGCCAGCTACATCAGGGCTGGGGGGGAGCTGTTTTTT.